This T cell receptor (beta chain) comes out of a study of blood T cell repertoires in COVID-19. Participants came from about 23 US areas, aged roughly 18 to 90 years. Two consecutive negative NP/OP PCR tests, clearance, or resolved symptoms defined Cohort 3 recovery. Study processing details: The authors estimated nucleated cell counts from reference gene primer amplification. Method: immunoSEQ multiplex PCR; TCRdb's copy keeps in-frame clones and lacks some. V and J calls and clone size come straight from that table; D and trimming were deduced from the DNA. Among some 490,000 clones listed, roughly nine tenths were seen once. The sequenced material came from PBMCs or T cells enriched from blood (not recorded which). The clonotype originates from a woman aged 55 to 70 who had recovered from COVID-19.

The DNA for the CDR3 is TGTGCCAGCAGCTTGGTGGGGGACTCCGAACGGACTGAAGCTTTCTTT. It yields the protein CASSLVGDSERTEAFF. This sequence joins TRBV5-6 and TRBJ1-1; perhaps TRBD1 as D (5 bases). Trimming removed 0 bases at V and 5 bases at J, with 17 bases between. Germline V CDR1 and CDR2: SGHDT, YYEEEE. The CDR3 extends over 16 amino acids.